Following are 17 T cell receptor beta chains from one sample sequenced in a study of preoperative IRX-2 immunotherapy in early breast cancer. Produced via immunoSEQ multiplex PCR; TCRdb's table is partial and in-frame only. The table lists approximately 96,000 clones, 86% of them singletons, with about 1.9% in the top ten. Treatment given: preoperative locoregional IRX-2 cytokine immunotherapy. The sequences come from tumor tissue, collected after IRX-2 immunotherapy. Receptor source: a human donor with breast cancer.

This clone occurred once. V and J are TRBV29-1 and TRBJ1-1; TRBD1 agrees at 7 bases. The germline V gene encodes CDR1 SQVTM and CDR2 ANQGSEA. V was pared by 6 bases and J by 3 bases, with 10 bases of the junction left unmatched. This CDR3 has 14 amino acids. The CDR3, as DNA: TGCAGCGTAGGGGGAGGGACAGATGACACTGAAGCTTTCTTT. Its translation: CSVGGGTDDTEAFF.

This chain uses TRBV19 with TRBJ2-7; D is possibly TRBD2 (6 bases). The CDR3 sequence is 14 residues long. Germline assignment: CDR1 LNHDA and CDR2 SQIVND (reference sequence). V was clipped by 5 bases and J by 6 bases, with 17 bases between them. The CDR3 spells CASSPTRQMSEQYF. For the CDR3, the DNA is TGTGCCAGTAGTCCGACTAGACAGATGTCCGAGCAGTACTTC.

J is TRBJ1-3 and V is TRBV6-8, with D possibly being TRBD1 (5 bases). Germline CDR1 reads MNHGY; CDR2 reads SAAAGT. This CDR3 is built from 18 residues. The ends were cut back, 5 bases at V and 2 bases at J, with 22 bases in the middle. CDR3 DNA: TGTGCCAGCAGTCGATTCCCGCGGGGAGGGGTACCTGGAAACACCATATATTTT. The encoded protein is CASSRFPRGGVPGNTIYF.

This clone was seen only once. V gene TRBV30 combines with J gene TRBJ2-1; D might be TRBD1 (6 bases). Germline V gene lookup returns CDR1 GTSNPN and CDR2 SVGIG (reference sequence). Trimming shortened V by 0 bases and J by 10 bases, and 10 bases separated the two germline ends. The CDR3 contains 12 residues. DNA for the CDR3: TGTGCCTGGAGTGTACAGGGCGCCGAGCAGTTCTTC. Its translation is CAWSVQGAEQFF.

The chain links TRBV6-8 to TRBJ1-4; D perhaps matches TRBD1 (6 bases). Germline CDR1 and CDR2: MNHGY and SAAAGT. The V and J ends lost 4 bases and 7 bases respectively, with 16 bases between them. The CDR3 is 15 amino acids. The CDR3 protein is CASSSLSKGGEKLFF. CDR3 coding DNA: TGTGCCAGCAGTTCCCTCAGCAAAGGGGGTGAAAAACTGTTTTTT.

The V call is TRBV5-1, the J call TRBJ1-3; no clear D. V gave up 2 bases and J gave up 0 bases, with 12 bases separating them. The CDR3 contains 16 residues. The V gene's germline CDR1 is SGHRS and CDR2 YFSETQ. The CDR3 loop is CASSLFSGDSGNTIYF. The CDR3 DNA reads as TGCGCCAGCAGCTTATTCTCAGGAGACTCTGGAAACACCATATATTTT.

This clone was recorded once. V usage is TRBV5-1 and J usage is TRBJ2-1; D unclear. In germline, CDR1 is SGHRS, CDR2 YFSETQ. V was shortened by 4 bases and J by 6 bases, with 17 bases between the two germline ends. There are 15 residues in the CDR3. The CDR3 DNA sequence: TGCGCCAGCAGCCCGACAAGGGCTCGCCTCAATGAGCAGTTCTTC. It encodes CASSPTRARLNEQFF.

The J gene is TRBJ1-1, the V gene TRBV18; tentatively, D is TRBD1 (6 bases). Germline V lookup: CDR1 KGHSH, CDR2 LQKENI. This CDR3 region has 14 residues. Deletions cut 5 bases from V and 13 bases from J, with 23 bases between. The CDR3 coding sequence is TGTGCCAGCTCAGACGGACGGATGGGGACATACGGTTTCTTT. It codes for CASSDGRMGTYGFF.

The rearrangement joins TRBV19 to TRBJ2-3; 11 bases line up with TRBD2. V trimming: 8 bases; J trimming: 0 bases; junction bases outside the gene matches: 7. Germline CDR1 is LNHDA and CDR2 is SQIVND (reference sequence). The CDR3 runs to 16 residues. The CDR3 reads CASQRRLAGSTDTQYF. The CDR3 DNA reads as TGTGCCAGTCAACGCCGACTAGCGGGAAGCACAGATACGCAGTATTTT.

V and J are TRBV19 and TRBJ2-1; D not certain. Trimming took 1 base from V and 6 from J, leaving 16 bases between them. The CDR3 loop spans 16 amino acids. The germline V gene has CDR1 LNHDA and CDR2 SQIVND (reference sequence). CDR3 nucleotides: TGTGCCAGTAGTATAGGTGGGTGGGCTCGAAGCAATGAGCAGTTCTTC. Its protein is CASSIGGWARSNEQFF.

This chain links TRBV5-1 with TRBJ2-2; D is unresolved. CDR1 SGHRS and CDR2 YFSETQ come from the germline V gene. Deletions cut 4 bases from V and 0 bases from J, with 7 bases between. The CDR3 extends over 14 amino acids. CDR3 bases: TGCGCCAGCAGCACGGACGCGAACACCGGGGAGCTGTTTTTT. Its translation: CASSTDANTGELFF. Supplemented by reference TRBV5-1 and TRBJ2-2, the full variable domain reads KAGVTQTPRYLIKTRGQQVTLSCSPISGHRSVSWYQQTPGQGLQFLFEYFSETQRNKGNFPGRFSGRQFSNSRSEMNVSTLELGDSALYLCASSTDANTGELFFGEGSRLTVL.

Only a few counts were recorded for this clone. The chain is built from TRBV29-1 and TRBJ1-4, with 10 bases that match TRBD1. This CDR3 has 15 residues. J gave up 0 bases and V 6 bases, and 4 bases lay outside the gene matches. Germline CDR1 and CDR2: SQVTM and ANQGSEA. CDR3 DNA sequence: TGCAGCGTCGCCGGGACAGGGGCAACTAATGAAAAACTGTTTTTT. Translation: CSVAGTGATNEKLFF.

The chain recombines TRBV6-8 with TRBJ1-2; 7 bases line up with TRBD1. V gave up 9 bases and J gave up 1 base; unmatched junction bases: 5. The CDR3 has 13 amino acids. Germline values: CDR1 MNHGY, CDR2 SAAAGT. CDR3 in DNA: TGTGCCAGTACAGGGGCTCTTAACTATGGCTACACCTTC. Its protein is CASTGALNYGYTF.

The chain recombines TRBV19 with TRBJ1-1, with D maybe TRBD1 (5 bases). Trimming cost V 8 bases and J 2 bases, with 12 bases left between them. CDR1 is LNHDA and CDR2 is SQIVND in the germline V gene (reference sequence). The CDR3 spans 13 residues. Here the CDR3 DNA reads TGTGCCAGTGGGGACGGAGGAAACACTGAAGCTTTCTTT. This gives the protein CASGDGGNTEAFF.

For the CDR3, the DNA is TGCGCCAGCAGTGATCGCATCCGGGGGCATTTT. As protein: CASSDRIRGHF. The V gene is TRBV10-1, the J gene TRBJ1-5; D is undetermined. V was trimmed by 3 bases and J by 15 bases, leaving 12 bases between them. Germline V gene sequence: CDR1 WNHNN, CDR2 SYGVQD (reference sequence). This CDR3 has 11 residues.

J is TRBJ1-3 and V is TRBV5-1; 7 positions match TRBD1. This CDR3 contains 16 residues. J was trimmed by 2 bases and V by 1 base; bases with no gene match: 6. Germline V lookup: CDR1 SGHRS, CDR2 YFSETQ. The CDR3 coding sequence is TGCGCCAGCAGCTTGAGGGGACAGTCCCCTGGAAACACCATATATTTT. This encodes CASSLRGQSPGNTIYF.

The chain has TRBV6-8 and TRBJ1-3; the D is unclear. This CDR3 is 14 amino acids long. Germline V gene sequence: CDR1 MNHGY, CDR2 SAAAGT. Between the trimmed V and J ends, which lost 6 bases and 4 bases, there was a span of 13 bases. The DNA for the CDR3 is TGTGCCAGCAGCCCCCTGACCTACGGAAACACCATATATTTT. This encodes CASSPLTYGNTIYF.